This TCR beta chain is from a study of tumor and adjacent non-tumor tissue in lung cancer. Study-wide background: The patients, approximately nine men and roughly 5 women, were about 31 to 80 with stage I to III disease. Regarding the study as a whole: Top 100 clones took a larger repertoire share in normal lung.

As to this clonotype: Its cognate antigen is unknown.

V was pared by 1 base and J by 5 bases, with 11 bases between. The V gene's germline CDR1 is DFQATT and CDR2 SNEGSKA (reference sequence). The CDR3 spans 13 residues. TCRbeta libraries were built with three rounds of nested PCR, modified from ARM-PCR. TCRdb passed the multiplex PCR reads through MiXCR, listing each CDR3 protein once. Counted here are around 99,000 distinct CDR3 sequences, 60% to 80% occurring once; the ten biggest clones make up around 20%. The template was RNA from unsorted bulk tissue. This non-tumor lung sample came from over 3 cm beyond the tumor edge. Between August and November 2014, newly diagnosed, chemotherapy-naive lung cancer patients underwent thoracic surgery in China.

The sequenced sample was distant non-tumor lung tissue. The chain uses TRBV20-1 and TRBJ2-5, with D tentatively TRBD1 (5 bases). This TCR was sampled from a man aged 55-75 years with non-small cell lung cancer. The CDR3 region has the DNA TGCAGTGCTAGAGTAGGGTCAGGGGAGACCCAGTACTTC. It codes for CSARVGSGETQYF.